The 13 T cell receptor beta chains presented below share a single source sample, sequenced in a study of OX40 agonist ivuxolimab in advanced cancers. Generated by immunoSEQ multiplex PCR, the TCRdb table keeps only in-frame clones and is missing some. Of 70,000 to 100,000 clones detected, about 88% appear once; the ten largest clones hold over 0.35%. Here the sequenced sample was CD4+ or CD8+ T cells sorted from blood, taken in a trial of the OX40 agonist ivuxolimab. The origin of the receptors is an adult with an advanced solid tumor such as melanoma, head and neck, liver or kidney cancer.

About this clone itself: Other nucleotide sequences from this sample produce the same CDR3. This chain joins TRBV6-5 and TRBJ2-7; 10 nucleotides line up with TRBD1. Germline V lookup: CDR1 MNHEY, CDR2 SVGAGI. The V segment lost 4 bases and the J segment 1 base; nucleotides outside the gene matches: 4. The CDR3 loop spans 15 amino acids. CDR3 DNA: TGTGCCAGCAGTTTCCGGGACAGGGGTTCCTACGAGCAGTACTTC. Translated, it gives CASSFRDRGSYEQYF.

The V and J genes are TRBV5-6 and TRBJ1-2, with a tentative D call TRBD1 (6 bases). Germline V CDR1 and CDR2: SGHDT, YYEEEE. With 4 bases removed from V and 5 bases from J, the gap between germline ends came to 12 bases. The CDR3 totals 13 residues. The CDR3 sequence: CASSPGQSYGYTF. The CDR3 coding sequence is TGTGCCAGCAGCCCAGGACAGTCTTATGGCTACACCTTC.

The chain combines TRBV4-1 with TRBJ1-4; D gene uncertain. The CDR3 totals 17 residues. Per germline, CDR1 MGHRA and CDR2 YSYEKL. The V gene lost 1 base and the J gene lost 5 bases, with 17 bases spanning the gap. The DNA for the CDR3 is TGCGCCAGCAGCCAAGTAGGTAGGACGGCCGAAAATGAAAAACTGTTTTTT. Its translation is CASSQVGRTAENEKLFF.

The chain recombines TRBV19 with TRBJ2-2, with D unresolved. CDR1 and CDR2 (germline): LNHDA, SQIVND (reference sequence). The CDR3 consists of 16 residues. Deletions cut 7 bases from V and 7 bases from J, with 22 bases between. The CDR3 loop reads CASKDPLTPPDGELFF. In DNA form, the CDR3 reads TGTGCCAGTAAGGATCCCCTAACACCTCCGGACGGGGAGCTGTTTTTT.

The chain joins TRBV4-3 to TRBJ1-4; 9 bases match TRBD1. Germline CDR1 and CDR2: LGHNA and YSLEER. The V and J ends lost 0 bases and 7 bases, in that order; junction bases with no gene match: 6. The CDR3 contains 16 residues. The DNA of the CDR3 is TGCGCCAGCAGCCAAGAGCAACCGGGACAGGGTGAAAAACTGTTTTTT. This sequence encodes CASSQEQPGQGEKLFF.

The chain has TRBV7-2 and TRBJ2-1; D may be TRBD2 (6 bases). The CDR3 has 13 amino acids. The germline gives CDR1 SGHTA, CDR2 FQGNSA. The ends were cut back, 6 bases at V and 12 bases at J, with 18 bases in the middle. CDR3 sequence (DNA): TGTGCCAGCAGTCCCCATGCGGTGGGGGGGCAGTTCTTC. It specifies CASSPHAVGGQFF. The complete variable domain, with remaining parts taken from reference TRBV7-2 and TRBJ2-1, reads GAGVSQSPSNKVTEKGKDVELRCDPISGHTALYWYRQSLGQGLEFLIYFQGNSAPDKSGLPSDRFSAERTGGSVSTLTIQRTQQEDSAVYLCASSPHAVGGQFFGPGTRLTVL.

The CDR3 DNA is TGTGCCAGCAGCTTAAAGTGGGAGAGGGCCTACGAGCAGTACTTC. This encodes CASSLKWERAYEQYF. J is TRBJ2-7 and V is TRBV7-2; tentatively, D is TRBD2 (5 bases). V lost 2 bases and J 2 bases, leaving 13 bases between the germline ends. This CDR3 comprises 15 residues. Per germline, CDR1 SGHTA and CDR2 FQGNSA.

The V call is TRBV6-1, the J call TRBJ2-1; the match to TRBD2 covers 7 bases. The V gene's germline CDR1 is MNHNS and CDR2 SASEGT. CDR3 length: 13 residues. Trimming took 2 bases from V and 5 from J; bases not matched to a gene: 0. The CDR3 DNA is TGTGCCAGCAGTGAACTAGCGGACAATGAGCAGTTCTTC. This translates into CASSELADNEQFF.

The chain has TRBV4-3 and TRBJ1-2; 7 bases fit TRBD1. Germline trimming cut 0 bases from V and 4 bases from J; bases unmatched to any gene: 5. Germline-derived CDR1 and CDR2 are LGHNA and YSLEER. The CDR3 spans 15 residues. For the CDR3, the DNA is TGCGCCAGCAGCCAAGATGGAGGGGGCGGCTATGGCTACACCTTC. Translated, it gives CASSQDGGGGYGYTF.

This chain connects TRBV5-8 to TRBJ1-1; TRBD1 is a possible D gene (5 bases). This CDR3 is 15 amino acids long. CDR1 SGHTS and CDR2 YDEGEE come from the germline V gene. V was pared by 0 bases and J by 9 bases, with 18 bases between. CDR3 sequence reads: CASSLVSGARLQAFF. Written as DNA, the CDR3 is TGTGCCAGCAGCTTGGTTTCTGGGGCGCGGTTGCAAGCTTTCTTT.

The chain links TRBV5-4 to TRBJ2-3; D is perhaps TRBD1 or TRBD2 (6 bases each). The CDR3 spans 15 residues. Germline CDR1 reads SGHNT; CDR2 reads YYREEE (reference sequence). Trimming took off 4 bases at V and 4 bases at J, with 16 bases between the two ends. The CDR3 coding sequence is TGTGCCAGCAGCCTTCCCGGGGGCAATTCAGATACGCAGTATTTT. Its translation is CASSLPGGNSDTQYF.

The genes are TRBV28 and TRBJ2-7; TRBD2 agrees at 7 bases. Looked up from germline, CDR1 is MDHEN and CDR2 is SYDVKM. There are 14 residues in the CDR3. V dropped 7 bases and J dropped 2; count of bases not matched to a gene: 8. CDR3: CASTTSGGAYEQYF. DNA of the CDR3: TGTGCCAGCACTACTTCTGGGGGGGCCTACGAGCAGTACTTC.

This chain connects TRBV25-1 to TRBJ2-7; maybe TRBD1 (6 bases). The CDR3 totals 15 residues. The V and J ends lost 7 bases and 4 bases respectively, with 20 bases between them. Per germline, CDR1 MGHDK and CDR2 SYGVNS. Written as DNA, the CDR3 is TGTGCCAGCAAGGGGGACCAAGGGGGACCATACGAGCAGTACTTC. It is translated as CASKGDQGGPYEQYF.